The 14 T cell receptor beta chains listed next were all sequenced from one sample in a study of blood T cell repertoires in COVID-19. TCRdb keeps only in-frame clones here, not all; method: immunoSEQ multiplex PCR. Seen here are 310,000 or so clones, roughly 89% observed once, and the top ten hold around 9.9%. Sequenced input: peripheral blood. Receptors originate from a man aged 25 to 40 with COVID-19, enrolled during active disease.

The CDR3 protein is CASRRTGSSTNYGYTF. The DNA for the CDR3 is TGTGCCAGCAGGCGGACAGGGTCTTCAACTAACTATGGCTACACCTTC. The chain is built from TRBV27 and TRBJ1-2, with TRBD1 matching 8 bases. The trim removed 6 bases at V and 0 bases at J, leaving 9 bases unmatched. The germline CDR1 and CDR2 sequences are MNHEY and SMNVEV (reference sequence). This CDR3 has 16 amino acids.

CDR3 nucleotide sequence: TGTGCCAGCTCACCACCCACAGCGAACACCGGGGAGCTGTTTTTT. This encodes CASSPPTANTGELFF. The chain couples TRBV18 to TRBJ2-2; D not certain. V lost 0 bases and J 0 bases, leaving 5 bases between the germline ends. CDR3 size: 15 residues. Germline CDR1 and CDR2: KGHSH and LQKENI.

The chain uses TRBV6-2 or TRBV6-3 and TRBJ2-1; 10 bases fit TRBD2. The CDR3 spans 15 residues. With V trimmed by 1 base and J by 10 bases, 7 bases remained unmatched. Germline V gene sequence: CDR1 MNHEY, CDR2 SVGEGT. The CDR3: CASSYLAGGSPEQFF. The CDR3, as DNA: TGTGCCAGCAGTTACTTAGCGGGAGGCTCCCCCGAGCAGTTCTTC.

The V and J genes are TRBV10-3 and TRBJ2-7, with 13 bases that match TRBD2. The CDR3 sequence is 15 residues long. V was pared by 5 bases and J by 1 base, with 2 bases of the junction left unmatched. In germline, CDR1 is ENHRY, CDR2 SYGVKD. CDR3 sequence: CAISPGLAGSYEQYF. CDR3 coding DNA: TGTGCCATCAGTCCGGGACTAGCGGGATCCTACGAGCAGTACTTC.

The chain joins TRBV4-2 to TRBJ2-1, with TRBD2 identical over 11 bases. The CDR3 loop spans 18 amino acids. Looked up from germline, CDR1 is LGHNA and CDR2 is YNFKEQ. With V trimmed by 4 bases and J by 2 bases, 10 bases remained unmatched. CDR3 protein: CASSRNPGTSGPYNEQFF. CDR3 in DNA: TGTGCCAGCAGCCGAAATCCTGGGACTAGCGGACCCTACAATGAGCAGTTCTTC.

The chain carries TRBV5-1 and TRBJ2-5; 9 bases line up with TRBD2. Trimming at V came to 0 bases and at J to 3 bases, leaving 6 bases not matched to a gene. The CDR3 spans 16 residues. Germline V CDR1 and CDR2: SGHRS, YFSETQ. CDR3 coding DNA: TGCGCCAGCAGCTTGGGTTATAGCGGGGGTAAAGAGACCCAGTACTTC. Its translation: CASSLGYSGGKETQYF.

V and J are TRBV27 and TRBJ1-2; 8 bases map to TRBD1. This CDR3 spans 15 amino acids. Germline values: CDR1 MNHEY, CDR2 SMNVEV (reference sequence). V dropped 2 bases and J dropped 2; count of bases not matched to a gene: 4. This chain's CDR3 is CASSLTRQGNYGYTF. In DNA, the CDR3 is TGTGCCAGCAGTTTAACCCGACAGGGGAACTATGGCTACACCTTC.

This chain links TRBV7-9 with TRBJ2-2, with 14 nucleotides matching TRBD2. Germline loops: CDR1 SEHNR, CDR2 FQNEAQ (reference sequence). J was trimmed by 7 bases and V by 4 bases; bases with no gene match: 5. The CDR3 has 16 residues. CDR3 bases: TGTGCCAGCAGCTACCAGGGACTAGCGGGAGACGGGGAGCTGTTTTTT. Its translation is CASSYQGLAGDGELFF. Full variable domain (outside the CDR3, taken from reference TRBV7-9 and TRBJ2-2): DTGVSQNPRHKITKRGQNVTFRCDPISEHNRLYWYRQTLGQGPEFLTYFQNEAQLEKSRLLSDRFSAERPKGSFSTLEIQRTEQGDSAMYLCASSYQGLAGDGELFFGEGSRLTVL.

The chain combines TRBV5-1 with TRBJ1-3; D unclear. The germline CDR1 and CDR2 sequences are SGHRS and YFSETQ. Trimming shortened V by 1 base and J by 0 bases, and 11 bases separated the two germline ends. The CDR3 runs 16 residues. The CDR3 DNA reads as TGCGCCAGCAGCTTGTTTGCCGGTAACTCTGGAAACACCATATATTTT. Translated, it gives CASSLFAGNSGNTIYF.

The gene calls are TRBV27 and TRBJ1-1, with D tentatively TRBD1 (5 bases). Deletions cut 5 bases from V and 3 bases from J, with 10 bases between. This CDR3 is built from 13 residues. Germline V gene lookup returns CDR1 MNHEY and CDR2 SMNVEV (reference sequence). CDR3 sequence reads: CASSRGRDTEAFF. Written as DNA, the CDR3 is TGTGCCAGCAGTCGAGGCAGGGACACTGAAGCTTTCTTT.

The CDR3 DNA is TGTGCCAGCAGCCGCTCGGGACTAGCGGGCTACGAGCAGTACTTC. It specifies CASSRSGLAGYEQYF. The chain is built from TRBV3-1 (or the pseudogene TRBV3-2) and TRBJ2-7; 12 nucleotides line up with TRBD2. The germline V gene has CDR1 LGHDT and CDR2 YNNKEL (reference sequence). V gave up 4 bases and J gave up 3 bases; unmatched junction bases: 4. The CDR3 totals 15 residues.

The sample holds one count of this clone. The chain links TRBV30 to TRBJ2-3; possibly TRBD2 for D (5 bases). The germline V gene has CDR1 GTSNPN and CDR2 SVGIG (reference sequence). The CDR3 runs to 15 residues. Trimming removed 0 bases at V and 4 bases at J, with 14 bases between. The CDR3 DNA reads TGTGCCTGGAGTGTGCTAGCAACGATGCCAGATACGCAGTATTTT. It specifies CAWSVLATMPDTQYF.

This clone has only one observation. The chain joins TRBV6-5 to TRBJ2-7, with D possibly matching TRBD1 (5 bases). The V and J ends lost 6 bases and 6 bases respectively, with 15 bases between them. The CDR3 contains 13 residues. Germline V gives CDR1 MNHEY, CDR2 SVGAGI. CDR3 loop: CASRLGPASEQYF. The CDR3 DNA is TGTGCCAGCAGACTGGGGCCCGCCAGCGAGCAGTACTTC.

The chain recombines TRBV27 with TRBJ2-1; TRBD2 matches at 12 bases. The CDR3 loop spans 15 amino acids. With V trimmed by 3 bases and J by 9 bases, 6 bases remained unmatched. CDR1 MNHEY and CDR2 SMNVEV come from the germline V gene (reference sequence). CDR3 sequence reads: CASSFLLAGGGEQFF. The CDR3 DNA follows: TGTGCCAGCAGTTTCCTACTAGCGGGAGGAGGTGAGCAGTTCTTC.